This note documents a single T cell receptor (beta chain) sequence. One junction end disagrees with the germline gene, perhaps due to a read error. A modified ARM-PCR protocol with three rounds of nested PCR amplified TCRbeta. Via MiXCR, TCRdb re-called the multiplex PCR reads, giving one row per CDR3 protein. The sample records around 76,000 distinct CDR3 sequences, less than 85% being singletons. The data are from a study of tumor and adjacent non-tumor tissue in lung cancer. The template was RNA from unsorted bulk tissue. More than 3 cm separated this lung sample from the edge of the tumor. The clonotype comes from a man in his 70s with non-small cell lung cancer. The sample consisted of distant non-tumor lung tissue.

The CDR3 here is CATSLYSPDSLETFF. The CDR3 nucleotides are TGTGCCACCAGCTTATATTCCCCTGACAGTCTTGAAACTTTCTTT. This chain connects TRBV11-3 to TRBJ1-1; possibly TRBD1 for D (5 bases). Per germline, CDR1 SGHNT and CDR2 YENEEA. This CDR3 is built from 15 residues. Filled out from reference TRBV11-3 and TRBJ1-1, the complete variable domain reads EAGVVQSPRYKIIEKKQPVAFWCNPISGHNTLYWYLQNLGQGPELLIRYENEEAVDDSQLPKDRFSAERLKGVDSTLKIQPAELGDSAVYLCATSLYSPDSLETFFGQGTRLTVV.